These 3 T cell receptor beta chains were sequenced from one sample in a study of cytomegalovirus exposure and HLA in healthy donors. Data came from immunoSEQ multiplex PCR; TCRdb stores just in-frame clones and leaves some out. The top ten hold 2.6% of the sample, which has 250,000 or so clones, around nine tenths seen once. Sequencing was performed on PBMCs. These receptor sequences come from a man younger than 35 in good health and CMV-seronegative.

The chain combines TRBV20-1 with TRBJ2-1; D not resolved. This CDR3 region has 11 residues. Between the trimmed V and J ends, which lost 5 bases and 6 bases, there was a span of 8 bases. The germline CDR1 and CDR2 sequences are DFQATT and SNEGSKA (reference sequence). CDR3 nucleotides: TGCAGTGCTCCCTTCCTCAATGAGCAGTTCTTC. As protein: CSAPFLNEQFF.

The V gene is TRBV5-6, the J gene TRBJ2-7; TRBD2 matches at 14 bases. This CDR3 has 15 residues. The J segment lost 4 bases and the V segment lost 4 bases, leaving 4 bases of the junction unmatched. The germline gives CDR1 SGHDT, CDR2 YYEEEE. Here the CDR3 reads CASSRLAGGGYEQYF. CDR3 coding DNA: TGTGCCAGCAGCCGACTAGCGGGAGGGGGGTACGAGCAGTACTTC.

V usage is TRBV6-5 and J usage is TRBJ1-2; D is possibly TRBD1 (5 bases). The length of the CDR3 is 12 residues. Germline V gives CDR1 MNHEY, CDR2 SVGAGI. The V end lost 6 bases, the J end lost 6 bases, and 11 bases lay between the germline ends. The DNA for the CDR3 is TGTGCCAGCAGGACAGTCTCTCATGGCTACACCTTC. It yields the protein CASRTVSHGYTF.